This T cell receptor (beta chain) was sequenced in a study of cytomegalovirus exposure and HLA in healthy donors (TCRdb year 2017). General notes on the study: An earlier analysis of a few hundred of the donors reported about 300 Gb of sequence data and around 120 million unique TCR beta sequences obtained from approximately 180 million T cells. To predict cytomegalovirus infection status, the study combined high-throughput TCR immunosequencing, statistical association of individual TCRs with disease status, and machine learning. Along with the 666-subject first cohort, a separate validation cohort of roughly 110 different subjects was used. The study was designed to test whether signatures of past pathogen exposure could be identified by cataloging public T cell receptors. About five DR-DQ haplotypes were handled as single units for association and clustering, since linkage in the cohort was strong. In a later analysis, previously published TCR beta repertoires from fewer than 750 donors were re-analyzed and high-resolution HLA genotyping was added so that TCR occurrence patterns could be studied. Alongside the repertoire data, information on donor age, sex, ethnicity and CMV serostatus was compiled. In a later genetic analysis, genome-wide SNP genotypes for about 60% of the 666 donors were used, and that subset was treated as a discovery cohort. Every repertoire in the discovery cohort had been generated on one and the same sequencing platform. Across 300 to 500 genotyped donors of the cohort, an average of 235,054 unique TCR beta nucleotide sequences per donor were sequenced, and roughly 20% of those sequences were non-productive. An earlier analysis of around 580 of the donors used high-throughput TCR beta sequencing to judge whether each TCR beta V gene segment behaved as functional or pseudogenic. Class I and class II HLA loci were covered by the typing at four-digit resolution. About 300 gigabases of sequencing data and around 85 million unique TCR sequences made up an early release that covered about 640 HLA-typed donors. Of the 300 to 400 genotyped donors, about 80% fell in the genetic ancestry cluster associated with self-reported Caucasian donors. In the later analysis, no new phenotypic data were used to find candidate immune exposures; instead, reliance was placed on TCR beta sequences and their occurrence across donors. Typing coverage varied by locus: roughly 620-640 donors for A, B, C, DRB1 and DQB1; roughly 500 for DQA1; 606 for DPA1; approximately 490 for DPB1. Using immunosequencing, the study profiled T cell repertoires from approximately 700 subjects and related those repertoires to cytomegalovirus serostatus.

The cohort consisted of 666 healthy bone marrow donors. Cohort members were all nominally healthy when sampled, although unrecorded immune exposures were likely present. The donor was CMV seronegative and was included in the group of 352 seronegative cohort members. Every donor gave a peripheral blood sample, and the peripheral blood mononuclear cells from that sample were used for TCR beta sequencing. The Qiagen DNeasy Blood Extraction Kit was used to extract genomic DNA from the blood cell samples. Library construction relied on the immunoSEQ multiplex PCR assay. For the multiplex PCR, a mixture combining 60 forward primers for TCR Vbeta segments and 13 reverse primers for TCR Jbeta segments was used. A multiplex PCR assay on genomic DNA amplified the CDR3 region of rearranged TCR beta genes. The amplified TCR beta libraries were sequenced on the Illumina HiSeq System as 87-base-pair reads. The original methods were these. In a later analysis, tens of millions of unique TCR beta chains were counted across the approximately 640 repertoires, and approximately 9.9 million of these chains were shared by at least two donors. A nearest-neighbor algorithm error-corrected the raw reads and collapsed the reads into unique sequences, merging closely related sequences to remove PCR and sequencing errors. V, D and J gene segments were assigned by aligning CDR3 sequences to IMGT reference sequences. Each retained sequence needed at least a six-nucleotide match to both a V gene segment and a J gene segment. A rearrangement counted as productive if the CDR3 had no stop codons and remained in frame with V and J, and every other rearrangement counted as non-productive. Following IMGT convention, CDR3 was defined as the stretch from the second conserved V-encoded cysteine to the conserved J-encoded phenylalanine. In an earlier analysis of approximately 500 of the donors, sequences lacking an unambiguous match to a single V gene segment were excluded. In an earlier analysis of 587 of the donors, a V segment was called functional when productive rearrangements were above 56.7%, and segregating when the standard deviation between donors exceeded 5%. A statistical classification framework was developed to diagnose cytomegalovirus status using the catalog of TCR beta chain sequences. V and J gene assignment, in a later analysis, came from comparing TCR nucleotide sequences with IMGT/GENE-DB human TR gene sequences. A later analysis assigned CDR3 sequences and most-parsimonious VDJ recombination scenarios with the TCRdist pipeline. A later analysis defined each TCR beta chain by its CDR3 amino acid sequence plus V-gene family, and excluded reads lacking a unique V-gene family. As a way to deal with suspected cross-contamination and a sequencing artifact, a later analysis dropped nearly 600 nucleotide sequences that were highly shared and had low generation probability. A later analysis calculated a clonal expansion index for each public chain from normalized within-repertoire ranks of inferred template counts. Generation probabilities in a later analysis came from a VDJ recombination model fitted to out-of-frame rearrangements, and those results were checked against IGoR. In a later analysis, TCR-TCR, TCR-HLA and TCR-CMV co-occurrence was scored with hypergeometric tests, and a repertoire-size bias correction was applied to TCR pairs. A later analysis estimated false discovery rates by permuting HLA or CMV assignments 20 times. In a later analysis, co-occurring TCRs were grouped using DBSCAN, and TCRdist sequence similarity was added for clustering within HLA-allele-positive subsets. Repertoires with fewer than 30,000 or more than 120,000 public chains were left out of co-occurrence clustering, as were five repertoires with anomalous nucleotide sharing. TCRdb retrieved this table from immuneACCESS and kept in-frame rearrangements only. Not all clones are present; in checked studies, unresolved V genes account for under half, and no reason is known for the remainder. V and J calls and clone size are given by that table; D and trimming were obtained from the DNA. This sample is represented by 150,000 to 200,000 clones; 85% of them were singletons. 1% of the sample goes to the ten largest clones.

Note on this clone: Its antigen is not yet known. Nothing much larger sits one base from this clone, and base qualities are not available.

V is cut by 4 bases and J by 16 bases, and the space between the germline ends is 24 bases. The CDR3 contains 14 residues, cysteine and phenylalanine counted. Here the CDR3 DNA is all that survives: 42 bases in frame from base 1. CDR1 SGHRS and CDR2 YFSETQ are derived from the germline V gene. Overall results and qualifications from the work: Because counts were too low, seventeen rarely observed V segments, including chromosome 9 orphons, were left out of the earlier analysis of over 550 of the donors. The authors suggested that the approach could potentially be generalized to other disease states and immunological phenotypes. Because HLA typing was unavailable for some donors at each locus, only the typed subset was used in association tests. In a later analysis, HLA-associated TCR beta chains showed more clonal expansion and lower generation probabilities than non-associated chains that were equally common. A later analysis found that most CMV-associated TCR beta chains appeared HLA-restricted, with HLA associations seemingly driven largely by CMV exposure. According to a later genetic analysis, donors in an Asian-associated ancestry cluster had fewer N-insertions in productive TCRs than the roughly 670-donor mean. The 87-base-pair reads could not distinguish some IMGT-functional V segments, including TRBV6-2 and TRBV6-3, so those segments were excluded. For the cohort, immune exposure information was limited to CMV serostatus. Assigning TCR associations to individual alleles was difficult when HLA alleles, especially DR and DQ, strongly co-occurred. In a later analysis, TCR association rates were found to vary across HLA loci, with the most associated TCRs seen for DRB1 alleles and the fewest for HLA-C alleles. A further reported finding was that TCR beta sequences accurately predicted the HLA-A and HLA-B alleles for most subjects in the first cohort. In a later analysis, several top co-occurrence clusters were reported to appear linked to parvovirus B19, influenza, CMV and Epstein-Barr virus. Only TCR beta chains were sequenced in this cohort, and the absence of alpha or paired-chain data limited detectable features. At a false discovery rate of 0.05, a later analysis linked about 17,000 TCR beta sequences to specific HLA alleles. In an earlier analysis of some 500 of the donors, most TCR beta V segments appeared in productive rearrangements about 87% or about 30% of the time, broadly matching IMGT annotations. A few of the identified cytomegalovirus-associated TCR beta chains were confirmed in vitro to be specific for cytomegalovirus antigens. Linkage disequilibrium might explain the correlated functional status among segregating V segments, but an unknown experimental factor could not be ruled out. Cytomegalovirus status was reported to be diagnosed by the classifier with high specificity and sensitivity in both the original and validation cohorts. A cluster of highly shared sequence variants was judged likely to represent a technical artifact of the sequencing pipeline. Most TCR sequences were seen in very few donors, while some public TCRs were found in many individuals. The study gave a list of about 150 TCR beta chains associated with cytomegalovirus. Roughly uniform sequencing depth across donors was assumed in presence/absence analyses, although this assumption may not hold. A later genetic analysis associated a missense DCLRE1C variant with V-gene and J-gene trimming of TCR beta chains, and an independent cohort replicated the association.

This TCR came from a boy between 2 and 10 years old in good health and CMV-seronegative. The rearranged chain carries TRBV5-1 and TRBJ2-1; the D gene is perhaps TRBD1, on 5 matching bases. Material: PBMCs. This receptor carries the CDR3 CASSPVGLASRLFF. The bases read TGCGCCAGCAGCCCGGTGGGGCTGGCGTCGCGGCTCTTCTTC.